This T cell receptor (beta chain) was retrieved from a study of cytomegalovirus exposure and HLA in healthy donors. Study-wide points: Most TCR sequences were uncommon, yet certain public TCRs appeared in many donors. Cytomegalovirus-associated TCR beta chains were listed, numbering under 200. Association of a missense DCLRE1C variant with TCR beta V- and J-gene trimming was reported in a later analysis.

In the PCR, 60 Vbeta and 13 Jbeta primers were used. Sequenced by immunoSEQ multiplex PCR; TCRdb stores in-frame clones only, minus some. The table shows around 120,000 clones, with 70% to 80% occurring only once. This clone was detected only once. Its antigen is unknown. The length of the CDR3 is 16 residues. V shed 2 bases and J 4 bases; nucleotides not matched to a gene: 9. CDR1 is LGHNA and CDR2 is YSLEER in the germline V gene. This chain links TRBV4-3 with TRBJ2-3; TRBD1 aligns across 7 bases. The sequenced sample was PBMCs. This clonotype was sampled from a young man in good health and CMV-seropositive. Written as DNA, the CDR3 is TGCGCCAGCAGCCAACGCGGACAGGTAAAGGCAGATACGCAGTATTTT. Translated: CASSQRGQVKADTQYF.